Given below is one TCR beta chain in context. Its matching antigen is unknown. This specimen comes from a study of cytomegalovirus exposure and HLA in healthy donors. Study context: Of approximately 400 genotyped donors, roughly 81% clustered with self-reported Caucasian donors. Study-level findings and limits: TCR beta chains numbering more than 150 were designated cytomegalovirus-associated. Among immune exposure information, only CMV serostatus was available. In a later analysis, at a false discovery rate of 0.05, some 15,000 TCR beta sequences were associated with HLA alleles.

The PCR contained 60 Vbeta and 13 Jbeta primers. Measured with immunoSEQ multiplex PCR; TCRdb has only the in-frame clones, and not every one. The sample has some 53,000 clones. Germline CDR1 and CDR2: MDHEN and SYDVKM. The CDR3 covers 14 residues. J gave up 0 bases and V 7 bases, and 5 bases lay outside the gene matches. The gene calls are TRBV28 and TRBJ2-5; 7 nucleotides line up with TRBD1. The clonotype comes from a woman aged 60-70 years in good health and CMV-seropositive. The sequenced sample was PBMCs. The CDR3 DNA reads TGTGCCAGCATCGACAGGGCGTACCAAGAGACCCAGTACTTC. This translates into CASIDRAYQETQYF.